A selection of T cell receptor beta chains follows, all from one sample in a study of Ad26.COV2.S vaccination and SARS-CoV-2 variants. Clones were sequenced by immunoSEQ multiplex PCR, and TCRdb holds only the in-frame ones, with some missing. The profile covers roughly 410,000 clones, with about four fifths appearing a single time and approximately 7% taken by the ten largest. Sample: peripheral blood, taken in a trial of Ad26.COV2.S vaccine versus placebo. These receptors came from a person aged 18-60 years who received the Ad26.COV2.S COVID-19 vaccine or a placebo. Both conserved end residues are part of each CDR3. The D gene is left open where the match is weak. Size values are once, few and many counts, or a class for expanded clones, and some rows have none.

clone size,J gene,V gene,D gene,CDR3 protein,CDR3 DNA
.,TRBJ2-7,TRBV13,.,CASSNSYEQYF,TGTGCCAGCAGCAACTCCTACGAGCAGTACTTC
.,TRBJ2-1,TRBV15,.,CATSRDARGNYNEQFF,TGTGCCACCAGCAGAGATGCGAGGGGTAACTACAATGAGCAGTTCTTC
.,TRBJ2-7,TRBV6-5,.,CASSYSNGQLAYEQYF,TGTGCCAGCAGTTACTCGAATGGGCAGTTAGCCTACGAGCAGTACTTC
once,TRBJ2-7,TRBV5-4,TRBD1,CASGQGPSYEQYF,TGTGCCAGCGGACAGGGGCCATCCTACGAGCAGTACTTC
few,TRBJ2-2,TRBV7-9,.,CASSLAPGPNTGELFF,TGTGCCAGCAGCTTAGCACCAGGGCCGAACACCGGGGAGCTGTTTTTT
.,TRBJ1-2,TRBV6-6,.,CASTPSGVDYGYTF,TGTGCCAGCACCCCTTCGGGGGTAGACTATGGCTACACCTTC
.,TRBJ1-2,TRBV3-1/TRBV3-2,.,CASSQGGANYGYTF,TGTGCCAGCAGCCAAGGGGGGGCCAACTATGGCTACACCTTC
once,TRBJ2-7,TRBV3-1/TRBV3-2,TRBD1,CASSPGQGGTYEQYF,TGTGCCAGCAGCCCCGGACAGGGGGGAACCTACGAGCAGTACTTC
.,TRBJ1-6,TRBV7-9,.,CASSFVSFNSPLHF,TGTGCCAGCAGCTTCGTGTCCTTTAATTCACCCCTCCACTTT
.,TRBJ2-7,TRBV4-3,.,CASSQSYSYEQYF,TGCGCCAGCAGCCAGTCTTATTCGTACGAGCAGTACTTC
.,TRBJ2-7,TRBV3-1/TRBV3-2,TRBD1,CASSRGTGEGNEQYF,TGTGCCAGCAGCCGGGGGACAGGGGAAGGGAACGAGCAGTACTTC
.,TRBJ2-7,TRBV7-6,.,CASSPMDSLSYEQYF,TGTGCCAGCAGCCCAATGGACAGTTTATCCTACGAGCAGTACTTC
few,TRBJ1-5,TRBV4-3,.,CASSQKPYSNQPQHF,TGCGCCAGCAGCCAGAAACCTTATAGCAATCAGCCCCAGCATTTT
.,TRBJ2-3,TRBV7-2,TRBD2,CASSLKASGGSTDTQYF,TGTGCCAGCAGCTTAAAAGCTAGCGGGGGTAGCACAGATACGCAGTATTTT
once,TRBJ2-2,TRBV6-1,TRBD1,CASSALGQASNTGELFF,TGTGCCAGCAGTGCCCTGGGACAGGCTTCGAACACCGGGGAGCTGTTTTTT
once,TRBJ1-6,TRBV2,.,CASRWRGSYNSPLHF,TGTGCCAGCAGGTGGCGGGGCTCCTATAATTCACCCCTCCACTTT
.,TRBJ1-6,TRBV25-1,TRBD1,CASSDPTTGGNSPLHF,TGTGCCAGCAGTGACCCCACGACAGGGGGTAATTCACCCCTCCACTTT
.,TRBJ1-6,TRBV12-1,.,CASSSGTNSPLHF,TGTGCCAGCAGCTCCGGGACGAATTCACCCCTCCACTTT
.,TRBJ2-7,TRBV4-3,.,CASSQGTGHEQYF,TGCGCCAGCAGCCAGGGTACAGGGCACGAGCAGTACTTC
few,TRBJ1-2,TRBV7-9,.,CASSLLRGQYGYTF,TGTGCCAGCAGCCTCCTGCGAGGACAGTATGGCTACACCTTC
.,TRBJ2-1,TRBV5-1,TRBD1,CASSYRDRASYNEQFF,TGCGCCAGCAGCTACCGGGACAGGGCATCCTACAATGAGCAGTTCTTC
.,TRBJ2-6,TRBV11-3,.,CASSLLSSVLTF,TGTGCCAGCAGCCTCCTCAGTTCCGTCCTGACTTTC